This T cell receptor (beta chain) stems from a study of blood T cells in healthy people across ages. Across the study: Roughly one uniquely barcoded beta molecule per two T cells was captured.

Whole-study findings and limits: Naive CD4+ cells and diversity were both higher in long-lived donors than in aged donors. The recorded TCR beta diversity per million T cells decreased in a roughly linear manner with age.

From germline, CDR1 is MDHEN and CDR2 SYDVKM. This CDR3 has 14 residues. A second about 7 to 11 cycle PCR used barcoded and J-beta primers. The study obtained at least 2.5 million CDR3-containing paired-end reads from every sample. MiXCR, run by TCRdb on the 5' RACE reads, gives a single entry per CDR3 protein. The sample shows roughly 730,000 distinct CDR3 sequences, roughly three fifths of them seen only once. In regard to this clonotype: What it recognizes is unknown.

The material sequenced was blood. The V call is TRBV28, the J call TRBJ2-4; 7 nucleotides match TRBD1. The J call may be wrong; the DNA end is better matched by TRBJ2-7. The receptor comes from a man in his forties or fifties in good health. The CDR3 DNA reads as TGTGCCAGCAGTATCACGACAGGGAAGGACGAGCAGTACTTC. This codes for CASSITTGKDEQYF.